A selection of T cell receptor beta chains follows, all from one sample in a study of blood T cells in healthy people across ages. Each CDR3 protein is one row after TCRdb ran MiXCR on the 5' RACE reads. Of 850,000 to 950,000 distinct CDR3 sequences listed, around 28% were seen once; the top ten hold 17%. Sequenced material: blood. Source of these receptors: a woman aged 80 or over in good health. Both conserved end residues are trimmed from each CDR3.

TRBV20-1	SADPAKGTGYT
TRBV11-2	ASSPNMRTQY
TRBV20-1	SAKRVQETQY
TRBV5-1	ASSGATSGRNEQY
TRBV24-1	ATSDQDRGLTDTQY
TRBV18	ASSPPVGTGFYDEQF
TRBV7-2	ASRAGAAYEQY
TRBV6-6	VNGETASSYEQY
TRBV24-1	ATNVSAIPYNEQF
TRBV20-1	SARVLREQY
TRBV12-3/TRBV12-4	ASSLGRVGQGNEQF
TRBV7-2	ASSLGLGGGNNEQF
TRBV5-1	ASSSGDRGREKLF
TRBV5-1	ASSDGPGQVAF
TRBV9	ASSVLAEGNEQF
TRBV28	ASHTGKTRLAKNIQY
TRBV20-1	SAKGHDIQY
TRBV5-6	ASSYQGSGELF
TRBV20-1	SARSGGGTSMNEQF
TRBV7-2	ASSLGGTGITDTQY
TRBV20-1	SATPQLTDTQY
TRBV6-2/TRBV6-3	ASSWTSGEYQETQY
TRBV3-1	ASRTGQGRSPLH
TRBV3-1	ASSQGSGTGVFEQY
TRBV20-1	SAPLRQGQYEQY
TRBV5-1	ASMRDTNTDTQY
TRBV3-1	ASSQVIEITDTQY
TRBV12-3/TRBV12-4	ASSLSGPDTIY
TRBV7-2	ASSLKDWQY
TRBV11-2	ASSKMGLILTDTQY
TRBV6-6	ASTGQGETQY
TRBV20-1	SALGSGGTEAF
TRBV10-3	AISESLEAQY